This T cell receptor (beta chain) comes out of a study of blood T cell repertoires in COVID-19. Study in general: Both acute and convalescent COVID-19 samples were obtained from the United States, Italy and Spain. PBMCs, B-cell-depleted T cells, or T cells were the source of the cDNA or gDNA that made up the material.

The V gene end was trimmed by 1 base and the J gene end by 2 bases; junction bases not matched to a gene: 7. The CDR3 totals 16 residues. The germline CDR1 and CDR2 sequences are GTSNPN and SVGIG (reference sequence). The study counted Cohort 3 donors as recovered given two negative PCRs, clearance, or symptom resolution. The authors' processing: It was from reference gene primer amplification that nucleated cell counts were estimated. Sequenced by immunoSEQ multiplex PCR; TCRdb stores in-frame clones only, minus some. V, J and clone size are taken as reported in that table, and D and trimming were inferred from the DNA itself. In the table there are hundreds of thousands of clones, 75% to 90% of which are singletons.

The TCR was taken from a man aged 25-40 years who had recovered from COVID-19. Sequencing used PBMCs or T cells enriched from blood (not recorded which). V is TRBV30 and J is TRBJ2-3; the match to TRBD2 covers 9 bases. In nucleotides, the CDR3 is TGTGCCTGGAGTGGGGGGACTAGCCTTTACACAGATACGCAGTATTTT. Translation gives CAWSGGTSLYTDTQYF.